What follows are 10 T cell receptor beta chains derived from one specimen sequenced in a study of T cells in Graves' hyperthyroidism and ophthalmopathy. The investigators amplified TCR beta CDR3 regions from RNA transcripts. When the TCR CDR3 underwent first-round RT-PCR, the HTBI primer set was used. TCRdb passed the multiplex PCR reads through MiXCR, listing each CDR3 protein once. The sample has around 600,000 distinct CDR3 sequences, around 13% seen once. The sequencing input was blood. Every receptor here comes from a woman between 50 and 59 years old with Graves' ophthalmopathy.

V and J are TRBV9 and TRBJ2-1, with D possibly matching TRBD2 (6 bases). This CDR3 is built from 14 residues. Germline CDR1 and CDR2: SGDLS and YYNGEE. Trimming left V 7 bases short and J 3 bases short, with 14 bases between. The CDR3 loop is CASGDGSIYNEQFF. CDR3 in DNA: TGTGCCAGCGGTGACGGGAGTATCTACAATGAGCAGTTCTTC.

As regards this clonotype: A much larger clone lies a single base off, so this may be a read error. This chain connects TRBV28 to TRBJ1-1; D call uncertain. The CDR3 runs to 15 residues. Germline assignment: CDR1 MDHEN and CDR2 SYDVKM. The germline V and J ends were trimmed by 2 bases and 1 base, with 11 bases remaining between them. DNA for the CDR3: TGTGCCAGCAGTTTACATCAGTTGACGAACACTGAAGCTTTCTTT. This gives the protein CASSLHQLTNTEAFF.

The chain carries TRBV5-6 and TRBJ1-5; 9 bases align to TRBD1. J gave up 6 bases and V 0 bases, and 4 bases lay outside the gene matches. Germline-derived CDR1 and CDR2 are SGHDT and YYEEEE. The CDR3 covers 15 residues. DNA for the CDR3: TGTGCCAGCAGCTTGGGACAGGGGGACGCTCAGCCCCAGCATTTT. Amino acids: CASSLGQGDAQPQHF.

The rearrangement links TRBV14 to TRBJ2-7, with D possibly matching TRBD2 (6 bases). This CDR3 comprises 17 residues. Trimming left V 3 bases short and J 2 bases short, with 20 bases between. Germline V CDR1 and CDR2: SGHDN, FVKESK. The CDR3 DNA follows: TGTGCCAGCAGCCACCCTCTTCCGCCTAGCGTAGCCTACGAGCAGTACTTC. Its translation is CASSHPLPPSVAYEQYF.

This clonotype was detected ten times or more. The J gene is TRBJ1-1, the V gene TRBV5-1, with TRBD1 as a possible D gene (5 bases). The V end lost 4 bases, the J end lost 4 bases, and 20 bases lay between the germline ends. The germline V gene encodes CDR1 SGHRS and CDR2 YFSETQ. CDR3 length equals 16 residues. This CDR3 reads CASSPGLRLGGTEAFF. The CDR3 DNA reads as TGCGCCAGCAGCCCGGGACTTCGGCTCGGAGGCACTGAAGCTTTCTTT.

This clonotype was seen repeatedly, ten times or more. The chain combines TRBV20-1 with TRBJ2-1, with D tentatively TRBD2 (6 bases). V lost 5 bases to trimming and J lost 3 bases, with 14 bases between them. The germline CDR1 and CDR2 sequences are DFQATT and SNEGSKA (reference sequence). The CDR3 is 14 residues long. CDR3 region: CSADRLESYNEQFF. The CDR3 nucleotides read TGCAGTGCTGATAGACTAGAGAGCTACAATGAGCAGTTCTTC.

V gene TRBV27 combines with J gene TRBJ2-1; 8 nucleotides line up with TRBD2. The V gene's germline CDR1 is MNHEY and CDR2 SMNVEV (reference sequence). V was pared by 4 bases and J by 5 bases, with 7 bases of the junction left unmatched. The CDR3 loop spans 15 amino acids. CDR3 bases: TGTGCCAGCAGTTGGAGCGGGAGTTCCCACAATGAGCAGTTCTTC. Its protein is CASSWSGSSHNEQFF.

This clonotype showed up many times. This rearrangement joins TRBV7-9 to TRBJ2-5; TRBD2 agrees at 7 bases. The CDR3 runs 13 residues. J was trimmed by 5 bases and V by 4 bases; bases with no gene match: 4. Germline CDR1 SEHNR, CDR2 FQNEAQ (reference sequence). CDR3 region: CASSSRGVETQYF. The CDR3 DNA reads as TGTGCCAGCAGCTCACGGGGGGTGGAGACCCAGTACTTC.

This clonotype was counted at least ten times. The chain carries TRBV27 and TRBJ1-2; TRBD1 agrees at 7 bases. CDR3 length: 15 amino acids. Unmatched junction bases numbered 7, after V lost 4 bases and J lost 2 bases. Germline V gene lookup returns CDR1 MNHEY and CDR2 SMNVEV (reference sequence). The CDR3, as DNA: TGTGCCAGCAGTTACCAAAGACAGGGAAACTATGGCTACACCTTC. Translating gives CASSYQRQGNYGYTF.

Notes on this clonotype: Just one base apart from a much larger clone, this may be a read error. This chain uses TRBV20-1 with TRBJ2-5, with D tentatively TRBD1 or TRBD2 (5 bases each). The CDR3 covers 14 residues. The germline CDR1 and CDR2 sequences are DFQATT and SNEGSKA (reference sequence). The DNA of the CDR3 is TGCAGTGCTAGAGATCGGTGGGACCGAGAGACCAAGTACTTC. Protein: CSARDRWDRETKYF.